This TCR beta chain was identified during a study of T-cell memory formation after mild COVID-19. Study-wide context: Each donor largely had its own TCR clusters.

Germline CDR1 SEHNR, CDR2 FQNEAQ (reference sequence). This CDR3 spans 17 amino acids. The V gene end was trimmed by 0 bases and the J gene end by 8 bases; junction bases not matched to a gene: 14. TCRdb used MiXCR to reprocess the 5' RACE reads, holding one entry per CDR3 protein. Among around 130,000 distinct CDR3 sequences listed, roughly 13% were seen once. Notes on the study in general: Some clones that responded turned up in pre-infection memory, which suggests that cross-reactive memory joined in. CD4+ contracting clones were mainly CM and EM; CD8+ ones, EMRA.

Concerning this clonotype: Its antigen remains unidentified.

The source material was PBMCs or a T cell subset sorted from them (not recorded which). The chain joins TRBV7-9 to TRBJ2-3; 7 nucleotides line up with TRBD2. This sequence originates from an adult woman who had mild COVID-19 (a few samples of this study predate the infection). Cell type and time point are not known. CDR3 sequence: CASSLALGDYNSGTQYF. Here the CDR3 DNA reads TGTGCCAGCAGCTTAGCGCTGGGGGACTACAATTCGGGTACGCAGTATTTT.